This T cell receptor beta chain stems from a study of blood T cell repertoires in COVID-19. Assay: immunoSEQ multiplex PCR; the TCRdb copy retains only in-frame clones and omits some. The sample records 130,000 to 150,000 clones, 80% to 90% being singletons. Material: peripheral blood. The source of this sequence is a woman between 40 and 55 years old with acute or convalescent COVID-19.

CDR3 sequence (DNA): TGTGCCAGCAGTAACCAGGGTCTCACTGAAGCTTTCTTT. The encoded protein is CASSNQGLTEAFF. V and J are TRBV6-5 and TRBJ1-1; a weak D match, TRBD1 (5 bases). Germline V gene sequence: CDR1 MNHEY, CDR2 SVGAGI. Trimming left V 5 bases short and J 4 bases short, with 11 bases between. The CDR3 has 13 residues.